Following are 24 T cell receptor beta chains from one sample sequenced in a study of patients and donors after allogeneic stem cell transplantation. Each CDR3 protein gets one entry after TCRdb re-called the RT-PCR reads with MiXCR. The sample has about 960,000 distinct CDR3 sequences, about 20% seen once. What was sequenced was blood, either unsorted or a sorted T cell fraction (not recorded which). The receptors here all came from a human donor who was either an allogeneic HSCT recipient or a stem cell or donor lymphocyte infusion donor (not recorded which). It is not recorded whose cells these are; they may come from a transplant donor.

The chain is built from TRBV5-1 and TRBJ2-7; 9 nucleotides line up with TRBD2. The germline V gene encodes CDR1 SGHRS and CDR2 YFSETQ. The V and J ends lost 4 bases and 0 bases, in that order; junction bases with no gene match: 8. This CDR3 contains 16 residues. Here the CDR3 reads CASSRWETSGSYEQYF. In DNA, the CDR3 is TGCGCCAGCAGCAGGTGGGAGACTAGCGGCTCCTACGAGCAGTACTTC.

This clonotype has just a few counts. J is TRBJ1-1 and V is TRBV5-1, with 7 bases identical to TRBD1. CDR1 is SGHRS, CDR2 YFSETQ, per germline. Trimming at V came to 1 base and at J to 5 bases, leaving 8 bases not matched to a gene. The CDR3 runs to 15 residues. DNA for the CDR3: TGCGCCAGCAGCTTGCCCCCCCCAGGGGGGACTGAAGCTTTCTTT. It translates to CASSLPPPGGTEAFF. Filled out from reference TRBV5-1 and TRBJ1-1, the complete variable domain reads KAGVTQTPRYLIKTRGQQVTLSCSPISGHRSVSWYQQTPGQGLQFLFEYFSETQRNKGNFPGRFSGRQFSNSRSEMNVSTLELGDSALYLCASSLPPPGGTEAFFGQGTRLTVV.

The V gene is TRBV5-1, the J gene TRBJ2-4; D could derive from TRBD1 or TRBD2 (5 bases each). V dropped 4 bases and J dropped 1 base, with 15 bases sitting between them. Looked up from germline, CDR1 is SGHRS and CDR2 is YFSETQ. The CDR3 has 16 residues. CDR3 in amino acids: CASSVGAMGAKNIQYF. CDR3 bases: TGCGCCAGCAGCGTCGGGGCTATGGGTGCCAAAAACATTCAGTACTTC.

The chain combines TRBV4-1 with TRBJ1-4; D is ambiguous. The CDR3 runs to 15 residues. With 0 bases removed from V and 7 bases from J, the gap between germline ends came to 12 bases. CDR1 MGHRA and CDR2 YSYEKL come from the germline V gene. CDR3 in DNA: TGCGCCAGCAGCCAAGATAGGGCAGGCGCTGAAAAACTGTTTTTT. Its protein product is CASSQDRAGAEKLFF.

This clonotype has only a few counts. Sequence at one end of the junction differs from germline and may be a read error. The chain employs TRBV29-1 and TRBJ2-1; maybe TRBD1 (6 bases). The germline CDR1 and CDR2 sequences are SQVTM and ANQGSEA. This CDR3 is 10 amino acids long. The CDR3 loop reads CSARQASWLF. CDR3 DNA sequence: TGCAGCGCGAGACAGGCGAGTTGGCTCTTC.

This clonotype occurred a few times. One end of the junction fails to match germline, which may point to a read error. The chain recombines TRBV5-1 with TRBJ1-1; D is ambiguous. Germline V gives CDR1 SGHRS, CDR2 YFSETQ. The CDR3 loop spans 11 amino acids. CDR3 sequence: CASSLVAEVFF. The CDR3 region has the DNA TGCGCCAGCAGCTTGGTGGCAGAAGTTTTCTTT.

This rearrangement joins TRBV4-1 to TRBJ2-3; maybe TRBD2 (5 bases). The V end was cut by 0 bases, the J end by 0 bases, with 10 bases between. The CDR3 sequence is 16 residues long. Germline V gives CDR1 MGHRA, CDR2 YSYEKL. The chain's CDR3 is CASSQDRGWSTDTQYF. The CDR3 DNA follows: TGCGCCAGCAGCCAAGACAGAGGGTGGAGCACAGATACGCAGTATTTT.

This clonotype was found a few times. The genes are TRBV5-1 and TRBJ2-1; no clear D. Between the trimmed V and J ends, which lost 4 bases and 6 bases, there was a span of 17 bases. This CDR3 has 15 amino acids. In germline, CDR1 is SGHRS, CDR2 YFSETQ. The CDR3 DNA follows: TGCGCCAGCAGCACCAATGGGTCCCCGGGCAATGAGCAGTTCTTC. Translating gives CASSTNGSPGNEQFF.

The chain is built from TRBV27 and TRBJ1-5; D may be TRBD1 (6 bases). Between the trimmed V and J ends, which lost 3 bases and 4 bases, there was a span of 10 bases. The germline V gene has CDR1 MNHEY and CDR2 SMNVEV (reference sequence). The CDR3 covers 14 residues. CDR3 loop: CASSFRGQNQPQHF. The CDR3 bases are TGTGCCAGCAGTTTTCGCGGACAGAATCAGCCCCAGCATTTT.

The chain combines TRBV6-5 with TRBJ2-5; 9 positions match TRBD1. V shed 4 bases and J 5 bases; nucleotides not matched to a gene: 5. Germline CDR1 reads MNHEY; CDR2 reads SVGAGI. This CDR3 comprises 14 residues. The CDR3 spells CASSLQGAWETQYF. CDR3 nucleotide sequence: TGTGCCAGCAGTTTACAGGGGGCTTGGGAGACCCAGTACTTC.

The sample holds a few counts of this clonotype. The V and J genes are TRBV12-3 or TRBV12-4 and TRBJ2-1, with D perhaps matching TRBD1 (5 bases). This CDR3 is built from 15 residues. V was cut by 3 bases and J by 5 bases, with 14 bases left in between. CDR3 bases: TGTGCCAGCAGTTTGCGACAGATCGTAGACAATGAGCAGTTCTTC. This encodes CASSLRQIVDNEQFF.

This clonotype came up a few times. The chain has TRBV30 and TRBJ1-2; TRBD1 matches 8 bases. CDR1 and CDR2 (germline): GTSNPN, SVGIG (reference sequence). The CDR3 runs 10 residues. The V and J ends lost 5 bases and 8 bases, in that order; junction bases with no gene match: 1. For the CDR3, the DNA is TGTGCCTGGGACAGGGGAGGCTACACCTTC. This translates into CAWDRGGYTF.

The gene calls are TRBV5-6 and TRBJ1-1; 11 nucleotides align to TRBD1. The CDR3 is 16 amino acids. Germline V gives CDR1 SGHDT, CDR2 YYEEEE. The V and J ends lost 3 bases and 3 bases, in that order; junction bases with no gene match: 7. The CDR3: CASSYGTGGRYTEAFF. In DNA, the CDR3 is TGTGCCAGCAGCTACGGGACAGGGGGACGGTACACTGAAGCTTTCTTT.

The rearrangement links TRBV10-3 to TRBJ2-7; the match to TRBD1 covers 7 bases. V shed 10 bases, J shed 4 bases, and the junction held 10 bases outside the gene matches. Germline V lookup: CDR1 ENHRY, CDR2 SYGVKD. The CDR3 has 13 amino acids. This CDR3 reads CASSRDSVYEQYF. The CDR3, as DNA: TGTGCCAGCTCCCGGGACAGTGTGTACGAGCAGTACTTC.

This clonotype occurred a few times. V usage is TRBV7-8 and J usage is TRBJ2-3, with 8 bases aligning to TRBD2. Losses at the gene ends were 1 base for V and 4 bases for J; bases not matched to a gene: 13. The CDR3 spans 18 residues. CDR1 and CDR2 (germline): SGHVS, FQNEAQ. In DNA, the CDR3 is TGTGCCAGCAGCTTAGGTTCCCACGTCAAGCGGGGGTCAGATACGCAGTATTTT. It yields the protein CASSLGSHVKRGSDTQYF.

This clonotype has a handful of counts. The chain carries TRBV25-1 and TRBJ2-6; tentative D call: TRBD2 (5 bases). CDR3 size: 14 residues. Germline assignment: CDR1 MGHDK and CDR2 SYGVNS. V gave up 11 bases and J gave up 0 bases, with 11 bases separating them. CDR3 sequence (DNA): TGTGCCGGCGGGTTAGGCTCTGGGGCCAACGTCCTGACTTTC. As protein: CAGGLGSGANVLTF.

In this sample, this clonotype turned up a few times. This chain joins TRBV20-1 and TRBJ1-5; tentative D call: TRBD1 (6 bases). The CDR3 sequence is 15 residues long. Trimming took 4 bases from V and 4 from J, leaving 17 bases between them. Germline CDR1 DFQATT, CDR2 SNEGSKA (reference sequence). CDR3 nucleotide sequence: TGCAGTGCTAAACACAGGGTGGCCCCGAATCAGCCCCAGCATTTT. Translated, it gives CSAKHRVAPNQPQHF.

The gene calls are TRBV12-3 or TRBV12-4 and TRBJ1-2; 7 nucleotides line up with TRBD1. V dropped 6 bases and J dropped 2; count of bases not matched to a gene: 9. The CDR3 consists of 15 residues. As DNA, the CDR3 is TGTGCCAGCAGATCGACGACAGGGCTCAACTATGGCTACACCTTC. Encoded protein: CASRSTTGLNYGYTF.

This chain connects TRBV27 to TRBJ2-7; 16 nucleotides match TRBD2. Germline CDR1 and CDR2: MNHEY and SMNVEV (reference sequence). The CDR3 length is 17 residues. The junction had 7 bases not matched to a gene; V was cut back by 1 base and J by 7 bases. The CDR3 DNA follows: TGTGCCAGCAGTTTATTCCCGGGACTAGCGGGGGGGCGAGAGCAGTACTTC. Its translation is CASSLFPGLAGGREQYF.

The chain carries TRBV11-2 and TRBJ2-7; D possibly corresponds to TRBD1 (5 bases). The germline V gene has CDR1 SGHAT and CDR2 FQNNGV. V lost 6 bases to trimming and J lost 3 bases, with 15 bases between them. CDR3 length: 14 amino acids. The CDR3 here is CASSGYGRVYEQYF. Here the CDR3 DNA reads TGTGCCAGCAGTGGCTATGGCAGGGTCTACGAGCAGTACTTC.

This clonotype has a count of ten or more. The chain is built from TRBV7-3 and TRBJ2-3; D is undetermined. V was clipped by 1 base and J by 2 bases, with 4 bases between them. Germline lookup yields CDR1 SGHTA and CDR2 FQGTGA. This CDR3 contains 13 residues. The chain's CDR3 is CASSLIATDTQYF. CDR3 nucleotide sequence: TGTGCCAGCAGCTTAATAGCCACAGATACGCAGTATTTT. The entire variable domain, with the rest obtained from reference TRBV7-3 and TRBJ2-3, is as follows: GAGVSQTPSNKVTEKGKYVELRCDPISGHTALYWYRQSLGQGPEFLIYFQGTGAADDSGLPNDRFFAVRPEGSVSTLKIQRTERGDSAVYLCASSLIATDTQYFGPGTRLTVL.

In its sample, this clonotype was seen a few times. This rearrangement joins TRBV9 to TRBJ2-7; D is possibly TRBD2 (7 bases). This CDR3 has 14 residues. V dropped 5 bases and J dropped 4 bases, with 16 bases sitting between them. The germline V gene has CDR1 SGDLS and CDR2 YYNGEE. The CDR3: CASRKRGAVYEQYF. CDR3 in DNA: TGTGCCAGCAGGAAACGGGGGGCGGTATACGAGCAGTACTTC.

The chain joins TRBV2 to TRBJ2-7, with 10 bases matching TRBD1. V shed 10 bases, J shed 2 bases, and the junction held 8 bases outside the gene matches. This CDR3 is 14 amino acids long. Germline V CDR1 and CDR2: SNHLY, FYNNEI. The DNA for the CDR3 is TGTGCCATCCTCCCGGGACAGGGGACCTACGAGCAGTACTTC. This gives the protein CAILPGQGTYEQYF.

CDR3 sequence: CASSDPFRVKPQHF. As DNA, the CDR3 is TGTGCCAGCAGTGACCCCTTCAGGGTTAAGCCCCAGCATTTT. The V gene is TRBV6-2 or TRBV6-3, the J gene TRBJ1-5; weak D call: TRBD1 (5 bases). Looked up from germline, CDR1 is MNHEY and CDR2 is SVGEGT. Trimming pared 5 bases from V and 8 bases from J, leaving 16 bases between. The length of the CDR3 is 14 residues.